Below are 15 T cell receptor beta chains sequenced from a single sample in a study of identical twins. TCRdb itself ran the 5' RACE reads through MiXCR, one entry per CDR3 protein. Of approximately 630,000 distinct CDR3 sequences listed, 7% to 7.5% are singletons. The sample also formed part of further work on yellow fever vaccine responses in identical twins.

What was sequenced was PBMCs. The receptors shown here come from a woman between 18 and 30 years old in good health.

The chain employs TRBV20-1 and TRBJ2-7, with 10 bases lining up with TRBD2. Trimming cost V 2 bases and J 7 bases; bases outside gene matches: 17. The CDR3 contains 17 residues. Germline loops: CDR1 DFQATT, CDR2 SNEGSKA (reference sequence). The CDR3 reads CSARPTPSSGRRYEQYF. The CDR3, as DNA: TGCAGTGCTAGACCGACGCCAAGTAGCGGGAGGAGGTATGAGCAGTACTTC.

This clonotype was seen many times. This sequence joins TRBV28 and TRBJ2-7, with D hard to call. The germline V gene has CDR1 MDHEN and CDR2 SYDVKM. CDR3 length: 14 amino acids. The germline V and J ends were trimmed by 4 bases and 3 bases, with 13 bases remaining between them. CDR3 in DNA: TGTGCCAGCAGTTCCTTTATGGGTAACTACGAGCAGTACTTC. Amino acids: CASSSFMGNYEQYF.

This clonotype was detected many times. The rearrangement links TRBV2 to TRBJ2-2; D is perhaps TRBD1 (6 bases). Looked up from germline, CDR1 is SNHLY and CDR2 is FYNNEI. The CDR3 spans 15 residues. V lost 4 bases to trimming and J lost 4 bases, with 13 bases between them. The CDR3, as DNA: TGTGCCAGCAGTGGCTACAGGGTGTTCACCGGGGAGCTGTTTTTT. Translated: CASSGYRVFTGELFF. The whole variable domain, filled in from reference TRBV2 and TRBJ2-2, reads EPEVTQTPSHQVTQMGQEVILRCVPISNHLYFYWYRQILGQKVEFLVSFYNNEISEKSEIFDDQFSVERPDGSNFTLKIRSTKLEDSAMYFCASSGYRVFTGELFFGEGSRLTVL.

This clonotype was counted a few times. The V gene is TRBV15, the J gene TRBJ1-6, with 8 bases aligning to TRBD1. The CDR3 consists of 13 residues. Germline-derived CDR1 and CDR2 are LNHNV and YYDKDF (reference sequence). V was clipped by 8 bases and J by 3 bases; unmatched bases: 0. The CDR3 protein is CATGQGYNSPLHF. CDR3 bases: TGTGCCACCGGACAGGGCTATAATTCACCCCTCCACTTT.

This clonotype was observed at least ten times. The chain couples TRBV29-1 to TRBJ2-7, with TRBD1 identical over 9 bases. Germline values: CDR1 SQVTM, CDR2 ANQGSEA. J gave up 5 bases and V 2 bases, and 4 bases lay outside the gene matches. The CDR3 totals 13 residues. CDR3 sequence: CSVETGGQDEQYV. The CDR3 DNA follows: TGCAGCGTTGAAACAGGGGGCCAAGACGAGCAGTACGTC.

The chain has TRBV5-6 and TRBJ1-1, with D perhaps TRBD1 (6 bases). This CDR3 is built from 14 residues. V lost 3 bases, J lost 1 base, and 10 bases lay in between. Germline V CDR1 and CDR2: SGHDT, YYEEEE. The CDR3 DNA reads as TGTGCCAGCAGCTCGGACAGAACGAACACTGAAGCTTTCTTT. This translates into CASSSDRTNTEAFF.

This clonotype was found many times. V is TRBV10-3 and J is TRBJ2-1; 14 positions match TRBD2. The CDR3 extends over 18 amino acids. The J segment lost 0 bases and the V segment lost 6 bases, leaving 7 bases of the junction unmatched. Germline CDR1 ENHRY, CDR2 SYGVKD. The CDR3 nucleotides are TGTGCCATCAGGGGGACTAGCGGGAGAAAATACTCCTACAATGAGCAGTTCTTC. This encodes CAIRGTSGRKYSYNEQFF.

V is TRBV7-2 and J is TRBJ1-1; D may be TRBD1 (5 bases). V lost 5 bases to trimming and J lost 1 base, with 17 bases between them. The CDR3 is made up of 16 amino acids. From germline, CDR1 is SGHTA and CDR2 FQGNSA. The CDR3 bases are TGTGCCAGCAGCCAAAAAGAGGATACAGGGAACACTGAAGCTTTCTTT. Protein: CASSQKEDTGNTEAFF.

The rearrangement joins TRBV10-3 to TRBJ2-3, with D possibly TRBD2 on 6 matching bases. Germline V CDR1 and CDR2: ENHRY, SYGVKD. Deletions cut 6 bases from V and 0 bases from J, with 13 bases between. CDR3 length equals 15 residues. The DNA of the CDR3 is TGTGCCATCAGGGGGGGTGGGACTAGCACAGATACGCAGTATTTT. Translation gives CAIRGGGTSTDTQYF.

This clonotype turned up a few times. This rearrangement joins TRBV28 to TRBJ1-5, with D perhaps TRBD1 (5 bases). The CDR3 totals 14 residues. Germline V lookup: CDR1 MDHEN, CDR2 SYDVKM. The V end was cut by 5 bases, the J end by 8 bases, with 16 bases between. The CDR3 DNA sequence: TGTGCCAGCAGTGCAGACAGAGGGGTTAAGCCCCAGCATTTT. As protein: CASSADRGVKPQHF.

This chain joins TRBV28 and TRBJ2-6; a possible D gene is TRBD2 (5 bases). The germline V gene encodes CDR1 MDHEN and CDR2 SYDVKM. V lost 4 bases to trimming and J lost 1 base, with 14 bases between them. This CDR3 comprises 17 residues. CDR3 nucleotide sequence: TGTGCCAGCAGTTCCGTCGGGCGAGGGTCTGGGGCCAACGTCCTGACTTTC. It codes for CASSSVGRGSGANVLTF. The full variable domain, rest sourced from reference TRBV28 and TRBJ2-6, is DVKVTQSSRYLVKRTGEKVFLECVQDMDHENMFWYRQDPGLGLRLIYFSYDVKMKEKGDIPEGYSVSREKKERFSLILESASTNQTSMYLCASSSVGRGSGANVLTFGAGSRLTVL.

The V and J genes are TRBV6-5 and TRBJ2-2, with a possible D match to TRBD2 (6 bases). The V end lost 2 bases, the J end lost 3 bases, and 13 bases lay between the germline ends. CDR3 size: 16 residues. Germline V lookup: CDR1 MNHEY, CDR2 SVGAGI. The CDR3 DNA reads TGTGCCAGCAGTTACACGGCCGGGACTCACACCGGGGAGCTGTTTTTT. Its protein is CASSYTAGTHTGELFF.

This clonotype was seen only a few times. The gene calls are TRBV5-4 and TRBJ2-7; 7 bases map to TRBD1. The germline V gene has CDR1 SGHNT and CDR2 YYREEE (reference sequence). V was pared by 4 bases and J by 5 bases, with 9 bases of the junction left unmatched. The CDR3 extends over 14 amino acids. The CDR3 coding sequence is TGTGCCAGCAGCCCGACCGGGACAGAGGACGAGCAGTACTTC. Translated: CASSPTGTEDEQYF.

The genes are TRBV2 and TRBJ2-2; D is possibly TRBD1 or TRBD2 (5 bases each). This CDR3 comprises 19 residues. The germline V and J ends were trimmed by 4 bases and 3 bases, with 24 bases remaining between them. The germline V gene has CDR1 SNHLY and CDR2 FYNNEI. CDR3 sequence (DNA): TGTGCCAGCAGTGCTACCGGGACGGCCGGTTTGTTGTACACCGGGGAGCTGTTTTTT. Amino acids: CASSATGTAGLLYTGELFF. Looking up the rest from reference TRBV2 and TRBJ2-2 gives the full variable domain: EPEVTQTPSHQVTQMGQEVILRCVPISNHLYFYWYRQILGQKVEFLVSFYNNEISEKSEIFDDQFSVERPDGSNFTLKIRSTKLEDSAMYFCASSATGTAGLLYTGELFFGEGSRLTVL.

This clonotype has a count of ten or more. J is TRBJ1-5 and V is TRBV29-1, with unresolved D. Germline values: CDR1 SQVTM, CDR2 ANQGSEA. Trimming pared 5 bases from V and 3 bases from J, leaving 23 bases between. The CDR3 is 17 residues long. The chain's CDR3 is CSVHNPGQVKDNQPQHF. The CDR3 nucleotides read TGCAGCGTTCATAACCCCGGGCAGGTTAAGGACAATCAGCCCCAGCATTTT.